This TCR beta chain was obtained from a study of CD8+CD57+ T cells in acquired aplastic anemia. Study-level findings and limits: Shared by patients and controls, approximately 28 CD8+ CDR3s were abundant in patients.

The template used for profiling TCR beta VDJ and CDR3 was genomic DNA. MiXCR, run by TCRdb on the reads, gives a single entry per CDR3 protein. The sample has about 40,000 distinct CDR3 sequences; about 63% are singletons. Flow cytometry had shown expanded CD8+CD57+ cells in the patients chosen for sequencing. This clonotype has just a few counts. Antigen specificity is unknown. CDR1 is KGHDR and CDR2 is SFDVKD in the germline V gene. The CDR3 extends over 15 amino acids. Germline trimming cut 6 bases from V and 1 base from J; bases unmatched to any gene: 5. The sequencing sample was made of sorted CD4+, CD8+, or CD8+CD57+ T cells (not recorded which) from PBMCs. The genes are TRBV24-1 and TRBJ1-5, with 7 bases that match TRBD1. The source is a human donor with aplastic anemia. The chain's CDR3 is CATSREGGSNQPQHF. The CDR3 DNA reads TGTGCCACCAGTCGAGAAGGGGGCAGCAATCAGCCCCAGCATTTT.